Listed here are 28 T cell receptor beta chains from one sample, sequenced in a study of shared clonotypes between healthy human individuals. TCRdb keeps only in-frame clones here, not all; method: immunoSEQ multiplex PCR. This sample has about 2.4 million clones; 80% to 95% occur once, and the top ten carry around 0.37%. The sequencing input was naive CD4+ T cells from PBMCs. Subset: CD45RA+ positively selected. The receptor set was obtained from a man aged 18 to 30 in good health. Some clones in this sample may be carry-over from other donors' samples.

This sequence joins TRBV5-3 and TRBJ2-3; D remains ambiguous. TRBV5-3 is an ORF, and what it does is uncertain. Trimming took off 6 bases at V and 2 bases at J, with 19 bases between the two ends. The CDR3 consists of 16 residues. The CDR3: CARTPNPPATTDTQYF. In DNA, the CDR3 is TGTGCCAGAACCCCGAACCCCCCAGCCACCACAGATACGCAGTATTTT.

DNA of the CDR3: TGTGCCAGCAGTTTATACTATTCGACAGGGGTCGGCTACACCTTC. It is translated as CASSLYYSTGVGYTF. The V and J genes are TRBV28 and TRBJ1-2, with 8 bases identical to TRBD1. With 1 base clipped from V and 8 bases from J, the junction kept 9 bases outside the gene matches. This CDR3 has 15 amino acids. CDR1 and CDR2 from the germline V gene are MDHEN and SYDVKM.

The count of this clone is one. This chain connects TRBV4-3 to TRBJ2-5, with 8 bases lining up with TRBD1. The CDR3 is made up of 16 amino acids. Losses at the gene ends were 1 base for V and 5 bases for J; bases not matched to a gene: 9. Germline loops: CDR1 LGHNA, CDR2 YSLEER. DNA for the CDR3: TGCGCCAGCAGCCAAGCCCTCGGACAGGGTGGGGAGACCCAGTACTTC. Its protein is CASSQALGQGGETQYF.

This clone was observed a handful of times. The chain is built from TRBV4-1 and TRBJ1-1; D not certain. There are 14 residues in the CDR3. Looked up from germline, CDR1 is MGHRA and CDR2 is YSYEKL. Trimming removed 4 bases from V and 0 bases from J, with 9 bases in between. The CDR3: CASSLRSLNTEAFF. In DNA, the CDR3 is TGCGCCAGCAGCCTGAGGAGTTTGAACACTGAAGCTTTCTTT.

The rearrangement joins TRBV11-2 to TRBJ1-4; D ambiguous. Germline CDR1 is SGHAT and CDR2 is FQNNGV. V was clipped by 3 bases and J by 6 bases, with 8 bases between them. The CDR3 runs to 13 residues. The CDR3 bases are TGTGCCAGCAGCTTCCGGGAGTATGAAAAACTGTTTTTT. Translating gives CASSFREYEKLFF.

The V call is TRBV28, the J call TRBJ2-7, with 10 bases aligning to TRBD1. There are 15 residues in the CDR3. The V and J ends lost 7 bases and 4 bases, in that order; junction bases with no gene match: 10. Germline V gives CDR1 MDHEN, CDR2 SYDVKM. CDR3 loop: CASTPGGQGPYEQYF. CDR3 coding DNA: TGTGCCAGCACCCCTGGGGGACAGGGGCCTTACGAGCAGTACTTC.

On this clone itself: This sample includes further DNA sequences coding for the same CDR3. The genes are TRBV29-1 and TRBJ2-2; no clear D gene. From germline, CDR1 is SQVTM and CDR2 ANQGSEA. The ends were cut back, 3 bases at V and 2 bases at J, with 7 bases in the middle. The CDR3 extends over 13 amino acids. CDR3 amino acids: CSVDSLNTGELFF. CDR3 DNA sequence: TGCAGCGTTGACTCCCTTAACACCGGGGAGCTGTTTTTT.

The rearrangement links TRBV6-6 to TRBJ1-2; no reliable D call. Trimming took off 1 base at V and 2 bases at J, with 8 bases between the two ends. This CDR3 is built from 14 residues. Germline V lookup: CDR1 MNHNY, CDR2 SVGAGI (reference sequence). Here the CDR3 DNA reads TGTGCCAGCAGTTACTTAGGAGAGAACTATGGCTACACCTTC. This encodes CASSYLGENYGYTF.

The J gene is TRBJ1-2, the V gene TRBV27; D remains unclear. Trimming removed 8 bases from V and 8 bases from J, with 15 bases in between. Germline values: CDR1 MNHEY, CDR2 SMNVEV (reference sequence). This CDR3 comprises 12 residues. The CDR3, as DNA: TGTGCCAGCGGCTTCGGGGATAGGGGCTACACCTTC. This codes for CASGFGDRGYTF.

This clone came up a few times. The chain employs TRBV10-3 and TRBJ2-2, with D uncertain. The germline V and J ends were trimmed by 7 bases and 0 bases, with 6 bases remaining between them. This CDR3 region has 13 residues. Germline V gives CDR1 ENHRY, CDR2 SYGVKD. In nucleotides, the CDR3 is TGTGCCATCAACGGACCGAACACCGGGGAGCTGTTTTTT. This encodes CAINGPNTGELFF.

The chain links TRBV18 to TRBJ2-1, with TRBD2 identical over 7 bases. The CDR3 loop spans 15 amino acids. Germline CDR1 KGHSH, CDR2 LQKENI. V lost 4 bases and J lost 5; bases outside the gene matches: 8. CDR3 bases: TGTGCCAGCTCACGAATTACCAGCGGGAACAATGAGCAGTTCTTC. Its translation is CASSRITSGNNEQFF.

The gene calls are TRBV7-3 and TRBJ2-3; 7 nucleotides agree with TRBD2. The germline V gene has CDR1 SGHTA and CDR2 FQGTGA. V shed 1 base, J shed 6 bases, and the junction held 22 bases outside the gene matches. This CDR3 has 20 amino acids. The CDR3 region has the DNA TGTGCCAGCAGCTTAAGGCCCCTACGCAGAGACGGGACCGGGGGGGATACGCAGTATTTT. Protein product: CASSLRPLRRDGTGGDTQYF.

The chain joins TRBV10-3 to TRBJ1-4, with D possibly TRBD1 on 5 matching bases. This CDR3 comprises 15 residues. Trimming stripped 5 bases from V and 3 bases from J, with 13 bases between. Germline V CDR1 and CDR2: ENHRY, SYGVKD. CDR3 DNA: TGTGCCATCAGTAGGGACCGCGGGTCTAATGAAAAACTGTTTTTT. This sequence encodes CAISRDRGSNEKLFF.

This clone occurred once. This chain joins TRBV11-2 and TRBJ1-1, with D possibly matching TRBD1 (6 bases). Deletions cut 2 bases from V and 6 bases from J, with 19 bases between. CDR1 is SGHAT and CDR2 is FQNNGV in the germline V gene. The CDR3 is 16 residues long. In DNA form, the CDR3 reads TGTGCCAGCAGCTTAAATGGGGGCTCCCAGGAACCTGAAGCTTTCTTT. Protein product: CASSLNGGSQEPEAFF.

The chain recombines TRBV5-6 with TRBJ2-4; D is perhaps TRBD1 (5 bases). Trimming took off 4 bases at V and 2 bases at J, with 16 bases between the two ends. CDR3 size: 16 residues. CDR1 and CDR2 (germline): SGHDT, YYEEEE. As DNA, the CDR3 is TGTGCCAGCAGCACCCGGACAATTACTTCCAAAAACATTCAGTACTTC. Translation gives CASSTRTITSKNIQYF.

This clone was found once. J is TRBJ2-3 and V is TRBV5-1, with D possibly TRBD1 on 6 matching bases. In germline, CDR1 is SGHRS, CDR2 YFSETQ. V was shortened by 0 bases and J by 4 bases, with 9 bases between the two germline ends. This CDR3 is 14 amino acids long. Here the CDR3 reads CASSLVTGSDTQYF. CDR3 DNA sequence: TGCGCCAGCAGCTTGGTTACAGGGTCAGATACGCAGTATTTT.

As to this clone: Other DNA sequences in this sample translate to the same CDR3. The V gene is TRBV28, the J gene TRBJ1-5, with 8 bases that match TRBD1. CDR3 length: 14 residues. Germline V gene sequence: CDR1 MDHEN, CDR2 SYDVKM. After removal of 6 bases from V and 4 bases from J, the junction contained 5 bases not matched to a gene. The CDR3 DNA is TGTGCCAGCAGGACAGGGGTAGGGAATCAGCCCCAGCATTTT. This codes for CASRTGVGNQPQHF.

The CDR3 region has the DNA TGTGCCACAGGGGAAAAGGAAAAACTGTTTTTT. Translation gives CATGEKEKLFF. The genes are TRBV19 and TRBJ1-4, with D possibly being TRBD1 (6 bases). The CDR3 extends over 11 amino acids. The germline V and J ends were trimmed by 10 bases and 8 bases, with 11 bases remaining between them. Germline CDR1 and CDR2: LNHDA and SQIVND (reference sequence).

The chain has TRBV27 and TRBJ2-3, with a possible D match to TRBD2 (6 bases). The germline CDR1 and CDR2 sequences are MNHEY and SMNVEV (reference sequence). Trimming left V 5 bases short and J 0 bases short, with 12 bases between. This CDR3 spans 15 amino acids. DNA for the CDR3: TGTGCCAGCAGTAGACGGGAGCGAAGCACAGATACGCAGTATTTT. This sequence encodes CASSRRERSTDTQYF.

About this clone: The same CDR3 can be traced to other DNA sequences in this sample. The rearrangement joins TRBV18 to TRBJ2-6, with D uncertain. The CDR3 totals 15 residues. Per the germline V gene, CDR1 is KGHSH and CDR2 is LQKENI. V lost 2 bases to trimming and J lost 0 bases, with 5 bases between them. In DNA, the CDR3 is TGTGCCAGCTCACCATCCAGCTCTGGGGCCAACGTCCTGACTTTC. Its translation: CASSPSSSGANVLTF.

The chain joins TRBV6-1 to TRBJ2-2; D might be TRBD2 (6 bases). Germline V gene data show CDR1 as MNHNS and CDR2 as SASEGT. The CDR3 spans 14 residues. The ends were cut back, 3 bases at V and 4 bases at J, with 9 bases in the middle. CDR3 nucleotide sequence: TGTGCCAGCAGTGATTGGCGGGGCACCGGGGAGCTGTTTTTT. Amino acid sequence: CASSDWRGTGELFF.

The chain combines TRBV18 with TRBJ1-2; 9 nucleotides align to TRBD1. V dropped 6 bases and J dropped 10; count of bases not matched to a gene: 12. Germline V lookup: CDR1 KGHSH, CDR2 LQKENI. The CDR3 is 14 amino acids. The CDR3 DNA reads TGTGCCAGCTCCCCCACCGGGACAGGGAAACTCTACACCTTC. Protein: CASSPTGTGKLYTF.

The chain employs TRBV10-3 and TRBJ1-2, with 9 bases that match TRBD1. V shed 6 bases and J 2 bases; nucleotides not matched to a gene: 4. Germline CDR1 ENHRY, CDR2 SYGVKD. The CDR3 has 14 residues. CDR3 amino acids: CAIRNTGGNYGYTF. DNA for the CDR3: TGTGCCATCAGGAACACAGGGGGCAACTATGGCTACACCTTC.

The chain has TRBV4-3 and TRBJ2-3; D call uncertain. CDR3 size: 15 residues. V dropped 0 bases and J dropped 0 bases, with 7 bases sitting between them. Germline assignment: CDR1 LGHNA and CDR2 YSLEER. The CDR3 DNA reads as TGCGCCAGCAGCCAAGACATCCGGAGCACAGATACGCAGTATTTT. It specifies CASSQDIRSTDTQYF.

This clone occurred a few times. In the same sample, other DNA sequences code for this CDR3. The chain recombines TRBV5-1 with TRBJ1-1, with D uncertain. CDR3 length equals 13 residues. Germline lookup yields CDR1 SGHRS and CDR2 YFSETQ. Between the trimmed V and J ends, which lost 4 bases and 1 base, there was a span of 8 bases. The CDR3, as DNA: TGCGCCAGCAGCACCGGGCAGAACACTGAAGCTTTCTTT. It specifies CASSTGQNTEAFF.

This sequence joins TRBV28 and TRBJ2-1; no clear D gene. This CDR3 is 11 amino acids long. Between the trimmed V and J ends, which lost 6 bases and 7 bases, there was a span of 7 bases. The germline gives CDR1 MDHEN, CDR2 SYDVKM. CDR3 loop: CASRTENEQFF. Here the CDR3 DNA reads TGTGCCAGCAGGACGGAGAATGAGCAGTTCTTC.

DNA of the CDR3: TGCGCCAGCAGCTTGGTGGCAGGGTACGGCTACACCTTC. Translating it yields CASSLVAGYGYTF. The V gene is TRBV5-1, the J gene TRBJ1-2; D is possibly TRBD1 (5 bases). Trimming cost V 0 bases and J 8 bases, with 11 bases left between them. This CDR3 is 13 amino acids long. CDR1 SGHRS and CDR2 YFSETQ come from the germline V gene.

The V call is TRBV10-3, the J call TRBJ2-7; TRBD1 matches at 9 bases. The V gene's germline CDR1 is ENHRY and CDR2 SYGVKD. V shed 3 bases, J shed 5 bases, and the junction held 8 bases outside the gene matches. This CDR3 spans 15 amino acids. Here the CDR3 reads CAISDSGTGHDEQYF. CDR3 DNA sequence: TGTGCCATCAGTGACAGCGGGACAGGGCACGACGAGCAGTACTTC.